This T cell receptor (delta chain) was captured by sequencing in a study of gamma-delta T cells after stem cell transplantation. Judged by abundance, this clone is medium-sized. The CDR3 loop spans 16 amino acids. Trimming stripped 0 bases from V and 0 bases from J, with 13 bases between. Germline CDR1 and CDR2: GEAIGNYY and EKD. TCRdb redid clone calling on the RT-PCR reads using CATT. The data show about 2,500 delta-chain clones, around a fifth seen once. Sequencing was carried out using gamma-delta T cells. This sequence joins TRDV2 and TRDJ1; no clear D. The origin of this receptor is a human donor. It is not recorded whose cells these are; they may come from a transplant donor. The CDR3 DNA reads as TGTGCCTGTGACACCTTGATCCGGGCATACACCGATAAACTCATCTTT. As protein: CACDTLIRAYTDKLIF.